This T cell receptor (beta chain) was observed in a study of blood T cell repertoires in COVID-19. Sequencing was performed with immunoSEQ multiplex PCR; in TCRdb, only in-frame clones are kept and a portion is missing. Here the sample spans 250,000 or so clones, roughly 86% being singletons. This clone came up once. Deletions cut 2 bases from V and 0 bases from J, with 13 bases between. Germline CDR1 and CDR2: GTSNPN and SVGIG (reference sequence). This CDR3 is built from 15 residues. J is TRBJ2-5 and V is TRBV30, with D possibly being TRBD1 (6 bases). This sequence was found in a young woman who had recovered from COVID-19. The sample was PBMCs or T cells enriched from blood (not recorded which). In DNA form, the CDR3 reads TGTGCCTGGAGTATCCTCCGGGACAACCAAGAGACCCAGTACTTC. Translation gives CAWSILRDNQETQYF.